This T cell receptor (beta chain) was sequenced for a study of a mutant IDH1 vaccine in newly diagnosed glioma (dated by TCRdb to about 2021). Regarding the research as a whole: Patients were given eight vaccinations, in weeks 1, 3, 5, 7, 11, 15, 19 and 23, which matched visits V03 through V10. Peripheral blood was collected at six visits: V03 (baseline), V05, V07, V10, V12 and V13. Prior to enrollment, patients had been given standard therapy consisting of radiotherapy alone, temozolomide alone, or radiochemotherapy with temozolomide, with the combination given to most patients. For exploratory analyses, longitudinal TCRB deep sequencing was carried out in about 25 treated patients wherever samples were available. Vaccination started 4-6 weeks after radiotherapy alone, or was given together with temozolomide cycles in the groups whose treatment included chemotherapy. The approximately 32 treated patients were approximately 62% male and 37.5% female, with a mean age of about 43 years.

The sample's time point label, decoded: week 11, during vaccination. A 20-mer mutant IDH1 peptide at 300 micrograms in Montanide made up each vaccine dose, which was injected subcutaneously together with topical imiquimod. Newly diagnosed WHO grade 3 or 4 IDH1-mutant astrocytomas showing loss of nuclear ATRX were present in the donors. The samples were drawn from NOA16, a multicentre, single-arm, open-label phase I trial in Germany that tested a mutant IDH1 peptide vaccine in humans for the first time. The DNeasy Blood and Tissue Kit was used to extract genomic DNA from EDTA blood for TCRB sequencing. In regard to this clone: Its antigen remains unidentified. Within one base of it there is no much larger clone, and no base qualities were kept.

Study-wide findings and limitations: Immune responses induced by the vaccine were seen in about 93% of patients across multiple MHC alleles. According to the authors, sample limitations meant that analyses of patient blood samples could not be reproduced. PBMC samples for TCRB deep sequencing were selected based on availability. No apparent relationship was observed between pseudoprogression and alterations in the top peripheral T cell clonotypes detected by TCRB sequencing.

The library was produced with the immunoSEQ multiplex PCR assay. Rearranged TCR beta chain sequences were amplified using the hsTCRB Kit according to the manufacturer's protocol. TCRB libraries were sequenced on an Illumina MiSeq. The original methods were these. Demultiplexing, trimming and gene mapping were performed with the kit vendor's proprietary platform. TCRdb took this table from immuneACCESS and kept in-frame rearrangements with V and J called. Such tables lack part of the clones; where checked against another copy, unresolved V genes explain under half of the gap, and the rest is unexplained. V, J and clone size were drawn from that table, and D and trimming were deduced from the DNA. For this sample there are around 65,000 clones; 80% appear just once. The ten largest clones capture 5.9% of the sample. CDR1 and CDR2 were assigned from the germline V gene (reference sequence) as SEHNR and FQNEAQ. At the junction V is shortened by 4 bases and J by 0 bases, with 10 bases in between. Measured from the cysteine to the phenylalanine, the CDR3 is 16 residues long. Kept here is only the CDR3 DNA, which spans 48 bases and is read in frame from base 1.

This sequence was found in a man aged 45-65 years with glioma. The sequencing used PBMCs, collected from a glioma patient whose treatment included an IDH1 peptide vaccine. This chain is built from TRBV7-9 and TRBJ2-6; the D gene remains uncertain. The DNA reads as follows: TGTGCCAGCAGCTACGACCCCCTCTCTGGGGCCAACGTCCTGACTTTC. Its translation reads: CASSYDPLSGANVLTF.